The 5 T cell receptor beta chains presented below share a single source sample, sequenced in a study of radiation and T cells in renal cell carcinoma. The data were produced by immunoSEQ multiplex PCR, yet TCRdb's version contains in-frame clones alone and is incomplete. This table holds 150,000 to 180,000 clones, roughly 89% found once. The time point is: blood 2 weeks post-SBRT. Indicated treatment: 15 Gy SBRT to primary tumor, nephrectomy 4 weeks later. The sequencing used blood, collected from a patient whose treatment included radiotherapy and nephrectomy. All receptors come from a woman aged 45-60 years with renal cell carcinoma.

The V gene is TRBV2, the J gene TRBJ2-3; D unresolved. V lost 10 bases and J lost 3, with 5 bases in between. Germline V CDR1 and CDR2: SNHLY, FYNNEI. This CDR3 contains 10 residues. CDR3 nucleotides: TGTGCCACGATTACAGATACGCAGTATTTT. It yields the protein CATITDTQYF.

The count of this clone is one. The rearrangement links TRBV6-1 to TRBJ1-5, with 7 bases aligning to TRBD1. Trimming took 4 bases from V and 7 from J; bases not matched to a gene: 10. The CDR3 consists of 15 residues. The germline V gene has CDR1 MNHNS and CDR2 SASEGT. The CDR3 region is CASSGGGQGVQPQHF. DNA of the CDR3: TGTGCCAGCAGTGGTGGAGGGCAGGGGGTCCAGCCCCAGCATTTT.

The chain recombines TRBV7-2 with TRBJ1-2; D not resolved. Deletions cut 5 bases from V and 2 bases from J, with 15 bases between. This CDR3 region has 15 residues. Germline CDR1 reads SGHTA; CDR2 reads FQGNSA. The CDR3 reads CASSPRSFSNYGYTF. CDR3 nucleotide sequence: TGTGCCAGCAGCCCTAGGTCTTTCTCCAACTATGGCTACACCTTC.

The chain is built from TRBV5-1 and TRBJ2-7; maybe TRBD1 (6 bases). V lost 4 bases and J lost 0, with 17 bases in between. Germline CDR1 SGHRS, CDR2 YFSETQ. The CDR3 spans 16 residues. The CDR3 spells CASSDITGTSSYEQYF. The CDR3 region has the DNA TGCGCCAGCAGCGACATTACAGGGACCTCCTCCTACGAGCAGTACTTC.

The CDR3, as DNA: TGTGCCTCCGGGACTCCCGAATTAGGAGGCTATGGCTACACCTTC. This gives the protein CASGTPELGGYGYTF. The chain recombines TRBV6-6 with TRBJ1-2, with a possible D match to TRBD1 (5 bases). The CDR3 runs to 15 residues. The V gene's germline CDR1 is MNHNY and CDR2 SVGAGI (reference sequence). V was clipped by 11 bases and J by 4 bases, with 23 bases between them.